Listed below are T cell receptor beta chains from one sample, sequenced in a study of blood T cell repertoires in COVID-19. The repertoire was sequenced with immunoSEQ multiplex PCR; TCRdb's copy has only in-frame clones and lacks some. The sample holds about 200,000 clones, around 82% seen once. Material for sequencing was peripheral blood. These receptors were obtained from a human donor in a cohort sampled during active COVID-19. The CDR3 runs from the conserved cysteine through the conserved F or W. The D gene is left open where the match is weak. Clone size, where shown, is once, few, many, or a class for clones that have expanded.

d_call | j_call | clone_size | v_call | cdr3_aa | cdr3_nt
- | TRBJ2-7 | - | TRBV7-9 | CASSLDSRGYEQYF | TGTGCCAGCAGCTTAGATAGTCGGGGCTACGAGCAGTACTTC
- | TRBJ2-2 | - | TRBV28 | CASRGGPPNTGELFF | TGTGCCAGCAGAGGAGGGCCCCCTAACACCGGGGAGCTGTTTTTT
- | TRBJ1-2 | - | TRBV2 | CASSAQGAWGYTF | TGTGCCAGCAGCGCACAGGGAGCCTGGGGCTACACCTTC
- | TRBJ1-6 | once | TRBV28 | CASSTPGTYNSPLHF | TGTGCCAGCAGCACTCCAGGGACCTATAATTCACCCCTCCACTTT
- | TRBJ1-5 | - | TRBV28 | CASSAGFISNQPQHF | TGTGCCAGCAGCGCAGGCTTTATTAGCAATCAGCCCCAGCATTTT
- | TRBJ1-1 | - | TRBV28 | CASSPRRGPRQAFF | TGTGCCAGCAGCCCCCGCAGGGGACCTCGCCAAGCTTTCTTT
TRBD1 | TRBJ2-7 | - | TRBV2 | CASSGQVLYEQYF | TGTGCCAGCTCGGGACAGGTGCTCTACGAGCAGTACTTC
TRBD1 | TRBJ1-5 | - | TRBV6-5 | CASRKDREHQPQHF | TGTGCCAGCCGGAAGGACAGGGAGCATCAGCCCCAGCATTTT
TRBD1 | TRBJ2-3 | - | TRBV28 | CASSSTGGTQYF | TGTGCCAGCAGTTCGACAGGGGGCACGCAGTATTTT
TRBD2 | TRBJ2-3 | - | TRBV6-6 | CASTIGTSVTDTQYF | TGTGCCAGCACAATAGGGACTAGCGTCACAGATACGCAGTATTTT
TRBD1 | TRBJ1-6 | - | TRBV4-1 | CASSQDVAGGGSPLHF | TGCGCCAGCAGCCAAGATGTGGCAGGGGGCGGCTCACCCCTCCACTTT
- | TRBJ2-7 | once | TRBV3-1/TRBV3-2 | CASSQDVGAGEQYF | TGTGCCAGCAGCCAAGACGTAGGGGCTGGGGAGCAGTACTTC
- | TRBJ2-7 | once | TRBV6-5 | CASSYSGVQNYEQYF | TGTGCCAGCAGTTACTCCGGAGTGCAGAACTACGAGCAGTACTTC
TRBD1 | TRBJ1-5 | once | TRBV4-3 | CASSQATGDNQPQHF | TGCGCCAGCAGCCAGGCCACAGGGGACAATCAGCCCCAGCATTTT
TRBD2 | TRBJ2-1 | - | TRBV27 | CASSNAGTSPYSNEQFF | TGTGCCAGCAGTAACGCCGGGACTAGTCCCTACAGCAATGAGCAGTTCTTC
- | TRBJ1-5 | once | TRBV6-5 | CASSYRGSNQPQHF | TGTGCCAGCAGTTATAGGGGTAGCAATCAGCCCCAGCATTTT
TRBD1 | TRBJ1-2 | - | TRBV12-5 | CASGAQGVYGYTF | TGTGCTAGTGGCGCACAGGGGGTCTATGGCTACACCTTC
TRBD1 | TRBJ1-4 | - | TRBV15 | CATSARTGMNEKLFF | TGTGCCACCAGCGCCCGGACAGGGATGAATGAAAAACTGTTTTTT
- | TRBJ2-3 | - | TRBV12-3/TRBV12-4 | CASSLGQDTQYF | TGTGCCAGCAGTTTAGGGCAAGATACGCAGTATTTT
TRBD2 | TRBJ2-3 | - | TRBV18 | CASSPRGGSTDTQYF | TGTGCCAGCTCACCACGGGGGGGTAGCACAGATACGCAGTATTTT
TRBD1 | TRBJ1-1 | - | TRBV5-6 | CASSYMTGGEAFF | TGTGCCAGCAGCTATATGACAGGGGGGGAAGCTTTCTTT
TRBD2 | TRBJ2-1 | - | TRBV29-1 | CSVEKTSGDPVVF | TGCAGCGTTGAAAAGACTAGCGGGGATCCCGTGGTCTTC
- | TRBJ1-2 | - | TRBV19 | CASTGGHGGYTF | TGTGCCAGTACCGGGGGGCATGGTGGCTACACCTTC
TRBD1 | TRBJ2-7 | - | TRBV3-1/TRBV3-2 | CASRPGTGGPTAYEQYF | TGTGCCAGCAGACCTGGGACAGGGGGGCCGACTGCCTACGAGCAGTACTTC
- | TRBJ1-5 | - | TRBV30 | CAWNRDSNQPQHF | TGTGCCTGGAACCGGGATAGCAATCAGCCCCAGCATTTT
- | TRBJ2-1 | many | TRBV18 | CASSPVRDSGTGGGEQFF | TGTGCCAGCTCACCGGTACGGGACTCCGGGACTGGGGGAGGTGAGCAGTTCTTC
TRBD1 | TRBJ1-1 | - | TRBV19 | CASSIRQTNRGTEAFF | TGTGCCAGTAGTATACGCCAGACAAACAGGGGGACTGAAGCTTTCTTT
- | TRBJ2-2 | - | TRBV19 | CASSPQAAGTGELFF | TGTGCCAGTAGTCCCCAGGCTGCGGGGACCGGGGAGCTGTTTTTT
- | TRBJ2-7 | - | TRBV28 | CASSLAVPYEQYF | TGTGCCAGCAGTTTAGCAGTTCCCTACGAGCAGTACTTC
- | TRBJ2-3 | - | TRBV2 | CASRAGFSGTDTQYF | TGTGCCAGCAGGGCAGGGTTCAGCGGCACAGATACGCAGTATTTT
TRBD1 | TRBJ2-7 | - | TRBV28 | CASSLVGTASYEQYF | TGTGCCAGCAGTTTAGTCGGGACAGCTTCCTACGAGCAGTACTTC
TRBD2 | TRBJ2-1 | - | TRBV5-1 | CASSLEPSGDNEQFF | TGCGCCAGCAGCTTGGAGCCTAGCGGGGACAATGAGCAGTTCTTC
- | TRBJ1-1 | - | TRBV6-5 | CASSYKGRGTEAFF | TGTGCCAGCAGTTACAAGGGGCGGGGTACTGAAGCTTTCTTT
- | TRBJ1-1 | few | TRBV6-5 | CASSKTGTAEAFF | TGTGCCAGCAGCAAAACAGGGACGGCTGAAGCTTTCTTT
TRBD2 | TRBJ2-2 | - | TRBV9 | CASSVGLAVGAGELFF | TGTGCCAGCAGCGTAGGTCTAGCGGTTGGGGCCGGGGAGCTGTTTTTT
TRBD2 | TRBJ2-7 | - | TRBV5-4 | CASGRQGGLAYEQYF | TGTGCCAGCGGACGTCAAGGGGGACTAGCCTACGAGCAGTACTTC
TRBD2 | TRBJ2-1 | - | TRBV19 | CASTGFLAAYNEQFF | TGTGCCAGTACCGGCTTCCTAGCGGCCTACAATGAGCAGTTCTTC